Here is one T cell receptor beta chain with its context. This entry is derived from a study of T-cell reconstitution after alpha-beta-depleted transplantation in children. Preparation of the TCRbeta library involved a method that used unique molecular identifiers. TCRdb used MiXCR to reprocess the PCR reads, holding one entry per CDR3 protein. The sample records roughly 500,000 distinct CDR3 sequences, around 18% being singletons. The CDR3 loop spans 17 amino acids. V was cut by 0 bases and J by 0 bases, with 15 bases left in between. In germline, CDR1 is SGHKS, CDR2 YYEKEE (reference sequence). The sequences come from PBMCs from the stem cell graft donor, collected from the stem cell graft. This chain joins TRBV5-5 and TRBJ1-1; D is ambiguous. This sequence was found in a human donor who donated a stem cell graft to a child with acute lymphoblastic leukemia. The DNA of the CDR3 is TGTGCCAGCAGCTTGGTGCCAGGAGAAAACATGAACACTGAAGCTTTCTTT. Translating gives CASSLVPGENMNTEAFF. The full variable domain, completed using reference TRBV5-5 and TRBJ1-1, is DAGVTQSPTHLIKTRGQQVTLRCSPISGHKSVSWYQQVLGQGPQFIFQYYEKEERGRGNFPDRFSARQFPNYSSELNVNALLLGDSALYLCASSLVPGENMNTEAFFGQGTRLTVV.